One and the same sample provided the 24 T cell receptor beta chains below, sequenced in a study of T cell responses to AZD1222 COVID-19 vaccine. The table came from immunoSEQ multiplex PCR; TCRdb's copy has only in-frame clones and leaves some out. The sample includes 85,000 to 120,000 clones, 90% of them seen just once. The sample here was peripheral blood, taken 28 days after the second AZD1222 dose. The receptor set was obtained from an adult who received the AZD1222 COVID-19 vaccine.

This chain uses TRBV6-5 with TRBJ2-3, with D tentatively TRBD2 (6 bases). V lost 7 bases and J 1 base, leaving 12 bases between the germline ends. CDR1 MNHEY and CDR2 SVGAGI come from the germline V gene. The CDR3 totals 14 residues. The chain's CDR3 is CASTLGLGTDTQYF. CDR3 nucleotide sequence: TGTGCCAGCACTCTGGGACTCGGCACAGATACGCAGTATTTT.

In this sample, this clone turned up once. The chain carries TRBV3-1 (or the pseudogene TRBV3-2) and TRBJ1-5; D is undetermined. CDR1 is LGHDT and CDR2 is YNNKEL in the germline V gene (reference sequence). The CDR3 extends over 15 amino acids. The V gene lost 0 bases and the J gene lost 3 bases, with 9 bases spanning the gap. CDR3 residues: CASSQDLGNNQPQHF. The CDR3 DNA reads TGTGCCAGCAGCCAAGATCTGGGGAACAATCAGCCCCAGCATTTT.

Remarks on this clone: A read error may produce the germline difference seen at one junction end. This chain joins TRBV7-9 and TRBJ1-5; TRBD1 agrees at 10 bases. CDR1 and CDR2 (germline): SEHNR, FQNEAQ (reference sequence). The CDR3 covers 14 residues. CDR3 protein: CASSLTGGKQPQHF. CDR3 bases: TGTGCCAGCAGCTTGACAGGGGGCAAACAGCCCCAGCATTTT.

CDR3 sequence (DNA): TGTGCCAGCAGCCCGCCTTTAGGACAGGGAGGGACTGAAGCTTTCTTT. Amino acid sequence: CASSPPLGQGGTEAFF. V and J are TRBV5-5 and TRBJ1-1, with TRBD1 matching over 8 bases. The CDR3 length is 16 residues. CDR1 SGHKS and CDR2 YYEKEE come from the germline V gene (reference sequence). V dropped 4 bases and J dropped 5; count of bases not matched to a gene: 13.

V is TRBV18 and J is TRBJ2-7, with D tentatively TRBD2 (5 bases). Germline CDR1 is KGHSH and CDR2 is LQKENI. The CDR3 sequence is 12 residues long. The V end was cut by 5 bases, the J end by 2 bases, with 7 bases between. The CDR3 spells CASSEGAYEQYF. CDR3 bases: TGTGCCAGCTCAGAGGGCGCCTACGAGCAGTACTTC.

The chain uses TRBV2 and TRBJ2-7, with 9 bases matching TRBD2. The junction had 8 bases not matched to a gene; V was cut back by 7 bases and J by 7 bases. CDR3 size: 13 residues. CDR1 and CDR2 from the germline V gene are SNHLY and FYNNEI. As DNA, the CDR3 is TGTGCCAGCAATCAGCGGGGGGACGGAGAGCAGTACTTC. It codes for CASNQRGDGEQYF.

The genes are TRBV7-8 and TRBJ1-1; D is unclear. The V end was cut by 1 base, the J end by 1 base, with 7 bases between. The CDR3 runs to 14 residues. Per the germline V gene, CDR1 is SGHVS and CDR2 is FQNEAQ. CDR3 bases: TGTGCCAGCAGCTTAGGAGCCAGGAACACTGAAGCTTTCTTT. It yields the protein CASSLGARNTEAFF.

The J gene is TRBJ2-6, the V gene TRBV5-4, with D possibly TRBD2 on 6 matching bases. Per germline, CDR1 SGHNT and CDR2 YYREEE (reference sequence). V was trimmed by 2 bases and J by 1 base, leaving 13 bases between them. The CDR3 runs to 17 residues. The CDR3 DNA reads as TGTGCCAGCAGCTTTCCCGGGGGTCGATCTGGGGCCAACGTCCTGACTTTC. It specifies CASSFPGGRSGANVLTF.

This clone is a singleton in its sample. The chain combines TRBV5-1 with TRBJ2-3; 8 bases fit TRBD2. V was pared by 4 bases and J by 2 bases, with 6 bases of the junction left unmatched. CDR1 SGHRS and CDR2 YFSETQ come from the germline V gene. The CDR3 covers 15 residues. The CDR3 reads CASSPWRGDTDTQYF. The CDR3 DNA is TGCGCCAGCAGCCCGTGGCGGGGGGACACAGATACGCAGTATTTT. The full variable domain, rest sourced from reference TRBV5-1 and TRBJ2-3, is KAGVTQTPRYLIKTRGQQVTLSCSPISGHRSVSWYQQTPGQGLQFLFEYFSETQRNKGNFPGRFSGRQFSNSRSEMNVSTLELGDSALYLCASSPWRGDTDTQYFGPGTRLTVL.

This sequence joins TRBV6-5 and TRBJ2-2; TRBD1 might be the D (6 bases). CDR3 length: 14 amino acids. V gave up 6 bases and J gave up 12 bases, with 20 bases separating them. Germline CDR1 and CDR2: MNHEY and SVGAGI. CDR3 amino acids: CASSPGHTRGQLFF. DNA for the CDR3: TGTGCCAGCAGCCCGGGACACACACGAGGCCAGCTGTTTTTT.

The V gene is TRBV6-2 or TRBV6-3, the J gene TRBJ2-1; the D call may be TRBD1 or TRBD2 (5 bases each). With 2 bases removed from V and 12 bases from J, the gap between germline ends came to 20 bases. CDR1 is MNHEY and CDR2 is SVGEGT in the germline V gene. The CDR3 has 15 residues. The CDR3 reads CASSYATGPSFRQFF. CDR3 in DNA: TGTGCCAGCAGTTACGCGACGGGACCTAGCTTCAGGCAGTTCTTC.

V gene TRBV25-1 combines with J gene TRBJ1-4; no firm D call. CDR3 length: 12 amino acids. V lost 5 bases to trimming and J lost 8 bases, with 9 bases between them. CDR1 and CDR2 from the germline V gene are MGHDK and SYGVNS. The CDR3 loop is CASSTTPEKLFF. CDR3 DNA: TGTGCCAGCAGTACGACCCCGGAAAAACTGTTTTTT.

The gene calls are TRBV6-5 and TRBJ1-2; no firm D call. Deletions cut 0 bases from V and 8 bases from J, with 16 bases between. CDR1 MNHEY and CDR2 SVGAGI come from the germline V gene. This CDR3 has 15 amino acids. Written as DNA, the CDR3 is TGTGCCAGCAGTTACTCGTACCGTCAGGCGGGGGGCTACACCTTC. It is translated as CASSYSYRQAGGYTF.

This chain connects TRBV5-1 to TRBJ2-3, with 10 bases matching TRBD2. The V gene's germline CDR1 is SGHRS and CDR2 YFSETQ. J lost 7 bases, V lost 3 bases, and 14 bases had no gene match. The CDR3 is made up of 17 amino acids. The CDR3 loop reads CASSSDPAGGPGNTQYF. Here the CDR3 DNA reads TGCGCCAGCAGCTCGGACCCAGCGGGGGGGCCAGGGAATACGCAGTATTTT.

A single count supports this clone. The chain combines TRBV4-3 with TRBJ2-1; D gene unclear. Per the germline V gene, CDR1 is LGHNA and CDR2 is YSLEER. V lost 4 bases and J lost 2, with 15 bases in between. This CDR3 contains 16 residues. CDR3 loop: CASSPTSAVAYNEQFF. The DNA of the CDR3 is TGCGCCAGCAGCCCAACCAGCGCGGTCGCCTACAATGAGCAGTTCTTC.

The rearrangement uses TRBV24-1 and TRBJ1-3; no reliable D call. The germline gives CDR1 KGHDR, CDR2 SFDVKD. The CDR3 has 15 amino acids. V was clipped by 8 bases and J by 0 bases, with 13 bases between them. CDR3 in amino acids: CATILHRNSGNTIYF. In DNA, the CDR3 is TGTGCCACCATCTTACACCGGAACTCTGGAAACACCATATATTTT.

J is TRBJ1-2 and V is TRBV3-1 (or the pseudogene TRBV3-2); D is unresolved. V was shortened by 5 bases and J by 1 base, with 5 bases between the two germline ends. The CDR3 is 12 residues long. Germline lookup yields CDR1 LGHDT and CDR2 YNNKEL (reference sequence). DNA of the CDR3: TGTGCCAGCAGCGCCGTTAACTATGGCTACACCTTC. This codes for CASSAVNYGYTF.

This chain joins TRBV7-8 and TRBJ1-3; D remains ambiguous. Trimming removed 5 bases from V and 0 bases from J, with 11 bases in between. From germline, CDR1 is SGHVS and CDR2 FQNEAQ. CDR3 length equals 15 residues. CDR3 residues: CASSGRPASGNTIYF. DNA of the CDR3: TGTGCCAGCAGCGGGAGACCGGCCTCTGGAAACACCATATATTTT.

The J gene is TRBJ1-2, the V gene TRBV9; D gene unclear. The V gene's germline CDR1 is SGDLS and CDR2 YYNGEE. The V and J ends lost 6 bases and 1 base respectively, with 16 bases between them. This CDR3 has 15 residues. The CDR3 spells CASTPAGGFNYGYTF. CDR3 sequence (DNA): TGTGCCAGCACCCCGGCGGGCGGATTTAACTATGGCTACACCTTC.

This chain links TRBV7-2 with TRBJ2-6; no clear D. CDR1 is SGHTA and CDR2 is FQGNSA in the germline V gene. The CDR3 is made up of 17 amino acids. The V gene lost 5 bases and the J gene lost 0 bases, with 14 bases spanning the gap. The CDR3 region has the DNA TGTGCCAGCAGCCCCCGGAAGGGTATCTCTGGGGCCAACGTCCTGACTTTC. Translated, it gives CASSPRKGISGANVLTF.

The CDR3 loop is CASSLEGFYGYTF. CDR3 in DNA: TGTGCCAGCAGTTTGGAGGGTTTCTATGGCTACACCTTC. This chain uses TRBV12-3 or TRBV12-4 with TRBJ1-2; no reliable D call. V lost 3 bases and J lost 4, with 9 bases in between. CDR3 length: 13 residues.

The chain is built from TRBV21-1 and TRBJ1-2. TRBV21-1 is reported as a pseudogene. This CDR3 spans 15 amino acids. The CDR3 sequence is CASSHPGTGNYGYTF. The CDR3 nucleotides are TGTGCCAGCAGCCACCCCGGGACGGGAAACTATGGCTACACCTTC.

The chain recombines TRBV25-1 with TRBJ2-7, with 7 bases aligning to TRBD1. V shed 3 bases, J shed 7 bases, and the junction held 9 bases outside the gene matches. Germline CDR1 reads MGHDK; CDR2 reads SYGVNS. The CDR3 runs to 14 residues. The DNA of the CDR3 is TGTGCCAGCAGTGACCAGGGGACAGTGGGAGAGCAGTACTTC. Its protein is CASSDQGTVGEQYF.

The V call is TRBV4-3, the J call TRBJ2-7; D tentatively reads TRBD1 or TRBD2 (5 bases each). Per the germline V gene, CDR1 is LGHNA and CDR2 is YSLEER. V lost 1 base and J lost 0, with 10 bases in between. The CDR3 spans 15 residues. CDR3 sequence (DNA): TGCGCCAGCAGCCAAGCCGGGACGGACTCCTACGAGCAGTACTTC. As protein: CASSQAGTDSYEQYF.